The T cell receptor beta chain under discussion was sequenced for a study of T cell repertoires in cytomegalovirus infection. This clonotype was seen at least ten times. What it recognizes is unknown. MiXCR, run by TCRdb on the reads, gives a single entry per CDR3 protein. The sample consists of 450,000 to 600,000 distinct CDR3 sequences, approximately 42% of them appearing once. Germline V gene lookup returns CDR1 SGHTA and CDR2 FQGNSA. The CDR3 runs 14 residues. V lost 3 bases, J lost 5 bases, and 14 bases lay in between. This TCR was recovered from a human donor in good health (CMV status not recorded). Some clones in this sample may be carry-over from other donors' samples. The sequencing here drew on cultured PBMCs, taken from culture after CMV antigen stimulation. This chain connects TRBV7-2 to TRBJ2-7; D unresolved. The CDR3 spells CASSLRSGFDEQYF. The CDR3 region has the DNA TGTGCCAGCAGCTTGAGGTCAGGTTTCGACGAGCAGTACTTC.